The 15 T cell receptor beta chains in this list originate from one sample, sequenced in a study of blood T cells in healthy people across ages. Combining a sample-barcoded 5' primer with a J-beta primer mix, a second PCR ran for roughly 7 to 12 cycles. TCRdb itself ran the 5' RACE reads through MiXCR, one entry per CDR3 protein. The sample has about 280,000 distinct CDR3 sequences; 27% are singletons. Material for sequencing was blood. The receptors stem from a woman in her 70s in good health.

The rearrangement joins TRBV6-5 to TRBJ2-5, with 9 bases that match TRBD1. V shed 6 bases and J 2 bases; nucleotides not matched to a gene: 10. The CDR3 covers 16 residues. Germline lookup yields CDR1 MNHEY and CDR2 SVGAGI. CDR3 sequence reads: CASSLRQGGSQETQYF. CDR3 DNA sequence: TGTGCCAGCAGCTTACGACAGGGGGGGAGTCAAGAGACCCAGTACTTC.

This sequence joins TRBV2 and TRBJ1-6, with D possibly matching TRBD1 (5 bases). Germline V lookup: CDR1 SNHLY, CDR2 FYNNEI. The CDR3 is 13 residues long. Trimming stripped 0 bases from V and 10 bases from J, with 7 bases between. CDR3 amino acids: CASSEAQGSPLHF. CDR3 DNA sequence: TGTGCCAGCAGTGAAGCGCAGGGCTCACCCCTCCACTTT. The full variable domain, rest sourced from reference TRBV2 and TRBJ1-6, is EPEVTQTPSHQVTQMGQEVILRCVPISNHLYFYWYRQILGQKVEFLVSFYNNEISEKSEIFDDQFSVERPDGSNFTLKIRSTKLEDSAMYFCASSEAQGSPLHFGNGTRLTVT.

This clonotype was recorded a few times. This chain joins TRBV12-3 or TRBV12-4 and TRBJ2-7, with D possibly matching TRBD2 (7 bases). The ends were cut back, 6 bases at V and 0 bases at J, with 21 bases in the middle. This CDR3 comprises 17 residues. CDR3 protein: CASSPGRRGLDSYEQYF. The CDR3 DNA is TGTGCCAGCAGCCCCGGGAGGAGGGGGTTGGACTCCTACGAGCAGTACTTC.

The chain has TRBV6-1 and TRBJ2-3; no definite D call. Looked up from germline, CDR1 is MNHNS and CDR2 is SASEGT. The CDR3 contains 13 residues. V shed 5 bases and J shed 5 bases, with 11 bases lying between them. As DNA, the CDR3 is TGTGCCAGCAGTCAAGACCAAGAAGATACGCAGTATTTT. This translates into CASSQDQEDTQYF.

This clonotype was counted between two and nine times. The gene calls are TRBV12-3 or TRBV12-4 and TRBJ1-1; a possible D gene is TRBD1 (6 bases). The CDR3 has 14 amino acids. Trimming took 3 bases from V and 1 from J, leaving 9 bases between them. The DNA of the CDR3 is TGTGCCAGCAGTTTGGGACAACGGAACACTGAAGCTTTCTTT. Translated, it gives CASSLGQRNTEAFF.

The rearrangement joins TRBV2 to TRBJ2-5; TRBD2 matches at 8 bases. After removal of 8 bases from V and 7 bases from J, the junction contained 18 bases not matched to a gene. Germline values: CDR1 SNHLY, CDR2 FYNNEI. The CDR3 loop spans 16 amino acids. This CDR3 reads CASLPTGLVLGVTQYF. The CDR3 coding sequence is TGTGCCAGCCTTCCGACGGGACTAGTTTTGGGTGTGACCCAGTACTTC.

The table lists this clonotype with a few counts. A much larger clone lies one base from this, so it may be a read error. The chain links TRBV15 to TRBJ1-4, with a tentative D call TRBD1 (5 bases). This CDR3 comprises 15 residues. CDR1 and CDR2 (germline): LNHNV, YYDKDF (reference sequence). V dropped 3 bases and J dropped 4 bases, with 12 bases sitting between them. CDR3 nucleotides: TGTGCCACCAGCAGGGGGCGGACGGGTAATGAAAAACTGTTTTTT. It specifies CATSRGRTGNEKLFF.

This clonotype came up a few times. This chain connects TRBV12-3 or TRBV12-4 to TRBJ2-5; 10 nucleotides line up with TRBD2. CDR3 length: 16 residues. After removal of 3 bases from V and 1 base from J, the junction contained 5 bases not matched to a gene. CDR3 sequence (DNA): TGTGCCAGCAGTTTCCGGACTAGCGGACCCCAAGAGACCCAGTACTTC. Translating it yields CASSFRTSGPQETQYF.

A few counts support this clonotype. This sequence joins TRBV28 and TRBJ1-5; 9 bases align to TRBD1. Trimming took 5 bases from V and 0 from J; bases not matched to a gene: 5. The CDR3 has 16 amino acids. CDR1 and CDR2 from the germline V gene are MDHEN and SYDVKM. CDR3 residues: CASSPQGALSNQPQHF. The CDR3 DNA is TGTGCCAGCAGTCCACAGGGGGCTCTTAGCAATCAGCCCCAGCATTTT.

J is TRBJ2-5 and V is TRBV28; the match to TRBD2 covers 7 bases. The CDR3 runs to 13 residues. V was pared by 7 bases and J by 4 bases, with 6 bases of the junction left unmatched. Germline V gives CDR1 MDHEN, CDR2 SYDVKM. CDR3 in amino acids: CASTRGKVETQYF. CDR3 in DNA: TGTGCCAGCACGCGGGGGAAGGTAGAGACCCAGTACTTC.

The chain is built from TRBV7-9 and TRBJ1-6, with D possibly TRBD1 on 6 matching bases. The CDR3 loop spans 13 amino acids. Trimming cost V 5 bases and J 7 bases, with 9 bases left between them. Per the germline V gene, CDR1 is SEHNR and CDR2 is FQNEAQ (reference sequence). The CDR3 is CASSGGMNSPLHF. The CDR3 DNA reads TGTGCCAGCAGCGGGGGCATGAATTCACCCCTCCACTTT.

About this clonotype itself: Without the conserved terminal phenylalanine or tryptophan, this CDR3 likely stems from a read error. J is TRBJ2-5 and V is TRBV28, with TRBD1 matching over 8 bases. Unmatched junction bases numbered 5, after V lost 9 bases and J lost 2 bases. CDR3 size: 13 residues. Looked up from germline, CDR1 is MDHEN and CDR2 is SYDVKM. For the CDR3, the DNA is TGTGCCAGTACCACAGGGGGACAAGAGACCCAGTACCTC. It yields the protein CASTTGGQETQYL.

The rearrangement links TRBV29-1 to TRBJ1-1; D gene uncertain. Germline V CDR1 and CDR2: SQVTM, ANQGSEA. V was shortened by 4 bases and J by 1 base, with 7 bases between the two germline ends. CDR3 length: 12 residues. The CDR3 loop is CSVAQPNTEAFF. CDR3 nucleotide sequence: TGCAGCGTTGCACAGCCGAACACTGAAGCTTTCTTT.

This clonotype appeared a few times. The chain has TRBV7-9 and TRBJ1-1, with D tentatively TRBD1 (6 bases). Trimming stripped 3 bases from V and 1 base from J, with 12 bases between. Per the germline V gene, CDR1 is SEHNR and CDR2 is FQNEAQ (reference sequence). This CDR3 spans 15 amino acids. The CDR3 protein is CASSLRQGKNTEAFF. CDR3 DNA: TGTGCCAGCAGCTTGCGTCAGGGGAAGAACACTGAAGCTTTCTTT.

This clonotype was observed a few times. Sequence at one end of the junction differs from germline and may be a read error. The rearrangement uses TRBV27 and TRBJ1-3, with D perhaps TRBD1 (6 bases). Germline V CDR1 and CDR2: MNHEY, SMNVEV (reference sequence). CDR3 length: 15 residues. In DNA, the CDR3 is TGTGCCAGCAGTTCTCAGGGGAGCTCTGGAAGCACCATATATTTT. Encoded protein: CASSSQGSSGSTIYF.